The rows below give T cell receptor beta chains drawn from one sample of a study of T cell responses to AZD1222 COVID-19 vaccine. The table came from immunoSEQ multiplex PCR; TCRdb's copy has only in-frame clones and leaves some out. Found here are about 53,000 clones, 84% of them singletons; the top ten hold over 25%. The sample here was peripheral blood, taken on day 0 of AZD1222 vaccination. The receptors were sampled from an adult in good health. Each CDR3 is given with its conserved first and last residue. Each record gives: CDR3 DNA, CDR3 protein, V gene, J gene, D gene, clone size. A D gene is named only where the DNA matches it firmly. Size values are once, few and many counts, or a class for expanded clones, and some rows have none.

cdr3_nt: TGTGCCAGCAGACCTCCGACAGGTTCCTACGAGCAGTACTTC; cdr3_aa: CASRPPTGSYEQYF; v_call: TRBV6-5; j_call: TRBJ2-7; d_call: -; clone_size: -
cdr3_nt: TGTGCCAGCGAAAGGCGGGAATCCACAGATACGCAGTATTTT; cdr3_aa: CASERRESTDTQYF; v_call: TRBV2; j_call: TRBJ2-3; d_call: -; clone_size: -
cdr3_nt: TGTGCCAGCAGCGTAGCCGACACTCGGGCGGGCTACACCTTC; cdr3_aa: CASSVADTRAGYTF; v_call: TRBV9; j_call: TRBJ1-2; d_call: -; clone_size: -
cdr3_nt: TGTGCCAGTAAGACATCATCTAGCACAGATACGCAGTATTTT; cdr3_aa: CASKTSSSTDTQYF; v_call: TRBV19; j_call: TRBJ2-3; d_call: -; clone_size: -
cdr3_nt: TGTGCCAGCAGCTTCCACCCCCAGCGTGGCGAGACCCAGTACTTC; cdr3_aa: CASSFHPQRGETQYF; v_call: TRBV7-8; j_call: TRBJ2-5; d_call: -; clone_size: -
cdr3_nt: TGTGCCAGCAGTTCCTATAGCAATCAGCCCCAGCATTTT; cdr3_aa: CASSSYSNQPQHF; v_call: TRBV6-5; j_call: TRBJ1-5; d_call: -; clone_size: -
cdr3_nt: TGTGCCTGGATTAAGGGGGGACGGTATGGCTACACCTTC; cdr3_aa: CAWIKGGRYGYTF; v_call: TRBV30; j_call: TRBJ1-2; d_call: -; clone_size: -
cdr3_nt: TGTGCCAGTAGAAGGGGAGGGGGCACAGATACGCAGTATTTT; cdr3_aa: CASRRGGGTDTQYF; v_call: TRBV19; j_call: TRBJ2-3; d_call: TRBD2; clone_size: -
cdr3_nt: TGTGCCAGCAGCTCTACCGGGACTAGCGGGGCTTTATACGAGCAGTACTTC; cdr3_aa: CASSSTGTSGALYEQYF; v_call: TRBV5-4; j_call: TRBJ2-7; d_call: TRBD2; clone_size: -
cdr3_nt: TGTGCCAGCAGCCAAATGGGGTCGAAAGGGAACACTGAAGCTTTCTTT; cdr3_aa: CASSQMGSKGNTEAFF; v_call: TRBV4-2; j_call: TRBJ1-1; d_call: -; clone_size: -
cdr3_nt: TGTGCCAGCAGCGTGACTAGTGGCGAGACCCAGTACTTC; cdr3_aa: CASSVTSGETQYF; v_call: TRBV9; j_call: TRBJ2-5; d_call: -; clone_size: -
cdr3_nt: TGTGCCAGCAGCTTTTTAGCAGTACACGGAGCTGAAGCTTTCTTT; cdr3_aa: CASSFLAVHGAEAFF; v_call: TRBV11-3; j_call: TRBJ1-1; d_call: -; clone_size: -
cdr3_nt: TGTGCCAGCAGTTTCGGGACAGGGGACTTCTACGAGCAGTACTTC; cdr3_aa: CASSFGTGDFYEQYF; v_call: TRBV27; j_call: TRBJ2-7; d_call: TRBD1; clone_size: -
cdr3_nt: TGTGCCAGCAGCCACGAAGGGGCTAATGAAAAACTGTTTTTT; cdr3_aa: CASSHEGANEKLFF; v_call: TRBV3-1/TRBV3-2; j_call: TRBJ1-4; d_call: -; clone_size: once
cdr3_nt: TGTGCCAGCAGGCCTGGGGCACAAGAGACCCAGTACTTC; cdr3_aa: CASRPGAQETQYF; v_call: TRBV2; j_call: TRBJ2-5; d_call: -; clone_size: -
cdr3_nt: TGTGCCAGCAGCCTGTCCCAAAACCCGGCGAGCGAGCAGTACTTC; cdr3_aa: CASSLSQNPASEQYF; v_call: TRBV5-5; j_call: TRBJ2-7; d_call: -; clone_size: -
cdr3_nt: TGCGCCAGCAGTTGGGGGGAGACGAGAGATACGCAGTATTTT; cdr3_aa: CASSWGETRDTQYF; v_call: TRBV5-1; j_call: TRBJ2-3; d_call: -; clone_size: -
cdr3_nt: TGTGCCAGCAGCCCGAGGAGGGGGAAGGACGGGGAGCTGTTTTTT; cdr3_aa: CASSPRRGKDGELFF; v_call: TRBV3-1/TRBV3-2; j_call: TRBJ2-2; d_call: -; clone_size: -
cdr3_nt: TGTGCCAGCAGCCAGGATCGGTCATACTCCTACGAGCAGTACTTC; cdr3_aa: CASSQDRSYSYEQYF; v_call: TRBV4-2; j_call: TRBJ2-7; d_call: -; clone_size: -
cdr3_nt: TGTGCCAGCAGCGTTGGGGTCACCGGTTACGAGCAGTACTTC; cdr3_aa: CASSVGVTGYEQYF; v_call: TRBV9; j_call: TRBJ2-7; d_call: -; clone_size: -
cdr3_nt: TGTGCCACCAGCGACCGGGAGATCATATCCTACGAGCAGTACTTC; cdr3_aa: CATSDREIISYEQYF; v_call: TRBV15; j_call: TRBJ2-7; d_call: -; clone_size: -
cdr3_nt: TGTGCCAGCAGTTTACTGGGGGGCAGGGTTGATGGCTACACCTTC; cdr3_aa: CASSLLGGRVDGYTF; v_call: TRBV27; j_call: TRBJ1-2; d_call: -; clone_size: -
cdr3_nt: TGTGCCAGCAGTTTAGAGTTAGCGGGTGAAGGGGTGGATACGCAGTATTTT; cdr3_aa: CASSLELAGEGVDTQYF; v_call: TRBV27; j_call: TRBJ2-3; d_call: TRBD2; clone_size: -
cdr3_nt: TGTGCCTGGAGGGGTCAGACAGTAAGTGACACTGAAGCTTTCTTT; cdr3_aa: CAWRGQTVSDTEAFF; v_call: TRBV30; j_call: TRBJ1-1; d_call: -; clone_size: -
cdr3_nt: TGTGCCAGCAACCTTAGGGGAGGAGGATCGGATACGCAGTATTTT; cdr3_aa: CASNLRGGGSDTQYF; v_call: TRBV5-6; j_call: TRBJ2-3; d_call: -; clone_size: -
cdr3_nt: TGTGCCAGTAGTATAGGCCCTCGGGGTGCAGGGGGTAAGAGGACCCAGTACTTC; cdr3_aa: CASSIGPRGAGGKRTQYF; v_call: TRBV19; j_call: TRBJ2-5; d_call: TRBD1; clone_size: -
cdr3_nt: TGTGCCAGCTCCCCGGGTGGACGGCAAGAGACCCAGTACTTC; cdr3_aa: CASSPGGRQETQYF; v_call: TRBV18; j_call: TRBJ2-5; d_call: -; clone_size: -
cdr3_nt: TGTGCCAGCAGTGAAGCCGGGACCACGAACACCGGGGAGCTGTTTTTT; cdr3_aa: CASSEAGTTNTGELFF; v_call: TRBV6-1; j_call: TRBJ2-2; d_call: -; clone_size: -
cdr3_nt: TGCGCCAGCAGCTTCGACAGCACAGATACGCAGTATTTT; cdr3_aa: CASSFDSTDTQYF; v_call: TRBV5-1; j_call: TRBJ2-3; d_call: -; clone_size: -
cdr3_nt: TGTGCCTGGAGTGGCCCGGGGGAGGAGAGAAGGTCCTACAATGAGCAGTTCTTC; cdr3_aa: CAWSGPGEERRSYNEQFF; v_call: TRBV30; j_call: TRBJ2-1; d_call: -; clone_size: -
cdr3_nt: TGTGCCACCAGTGACTCGGACAGGGGGGGAGGAGAGACCCAGTACTTC; cdr3_aa: CATSDSDRGGGETQYF; v_call: TRBV24-1; j_call: TRBJ2-5; d_call: TRBD1; clone_size: -
cdr3_nt: TGTGCCAGCAGCCGAAGGACTGTTGAGACCCAGTACTTC; cdr3_aa: CASSRRTVETQYF; v_call: TRBV5-6; j_call: TRBJ2-5; d_call: -; clone_size: -
cdr3_nt: TGCAGCGCCCCGGACAGGGCAGGGCGGGTCACTGAAGCTTTCTTT; cdr3_aa: CSAPDRAGRVTEAFF; v_call: TRBV29-1; j_call: TRBJ1-1; d_call: TRBD1; clone_size: -
cdr3_nt: TGTGCCAGCAGCCAAGTTGTGGATACGCAGTATTTT; cdr3_aa: CASSQVVDTQYF; v_call: TRBV14; j_call: TRBJ2-3; d_call: -; clone_size: -
cdr3_nt: TGCAGCGTTGAACTAGCGGGAGAACCTTCCTACGAGCAGTACTTC; cdr3_aa: CSVELAGEPSYEQYF; v_call: TRBV29-1; j_call: TRBJ2-7; d_call: TRBD2; clone_size: -
cdr3_nt: TGTGCCAGCAGCCGCTCAGGAAACACCATATATTTT; cdr3_aa: CASSRSGNTIYF; v_call: TRBV11-2; j_call: TRBJ1-3; d_call: -; clone_size: few
cdr3_nt: TGTGCCTGGAGGGTCGGGACTGAAGCTTTCTTT; cdr3_aa: CAWRVGTEAFF; v_call: TRBV30; j_call: TRBJ1-1; d_call: -; clone_size: -
cdr3_nt: TGTGCCTGGAGTCGAGGGCCCTTGAGCTCTGGAAACACCATATATTTT; cdr3_aa: CAWSRGPLSSGNTIYF; v_call: TRBV30; j_call: TRBJ1-3; d_call: -; clone_size: -
cdr3_nt: TGTGCCAGCAGTTACTCCCATTCAGGGGAAAACACTGAAGCTTTCTTT; cdr3_aa: CASSYSHSGENTEAFF; v_call: TRBV6-6; j_call: TRBJ1-1; d_call: -; clone_size: -
cdr3_nt: TGCGCCAGCAGCCAACCTCTTCCGGGACCGAGAGTTATAAAACTGTTTTTT; cdr3_aa: CASSQPLPGPRVIKLFF; v_call: TRBV4-1; j_call: TRBJ1-4; d_call: -; clone_size: -
cdr3_nt: TGTGCCAGTACTCGGACACAAGGCTATAATTCACCCCTCCACTTT; cdr3_aa: CASTRTQGYNSPLHF; v_call: TRBV19; j_call: TRBJ1-6; d_call: -; clone_size: -
cdr3_nt: TGTGCCACCATGGGAGCTGTTCGGGATTCACCCCTCCACTTT; cdr3_aa: CATMGAVRDSPLHF; v_call: TRBV2; j_call: TRBJ1-6; d_call: -; clone_size: -
cdr3_nt: TGTGCCAGCAGCGTAGAGGGGAGCGGCTACACCTTC; cdr3_aa: CASSVEGSGYTF; v_call: TRBV9; j_call: TRBJ1-2; d_call: -; clone_size: -
cdr3_nt: TGTGCCAGCAGTTACCCCACGACTAGCGGGAGGGGCTCCTACAATGAGCAGTTCTTC; cdr3_aa: CASSYPTTSGRGSYNEQFF; v_call: TRBV6-2/TRBV6-3; j_call: TRBJ2-1; d_call: TRBD2; clone_size: once
cdr3_nt: TGTGCCAGCAGTTCTGAGGTAACCGGGGAGCTGTTTTTT; cdr3_aa: CASSSEVTGELFF; v_call: TRBV12-3/TRBV12-4; j_call: TRBJ2-2; d_call: -; clone_size: -
cdr3_nt: TGTGCCAGCAGGGAGGGACGGACCGGCGCCGATACGCAGTATTTT; cdr3_aa: CASREGRTGADTQYF; v_call: TRBV25-1; j_call: TRBJ2-3; d_call: -; clone_size: -
cdr3_nt: TGTGCCAGCAGCCAAGTTGGGGACACCTCCTACGAGCAGTACTTC; cdr3_aa: CASSQVGDTSYEQYF; v_call: TRBV3-1/TRBV3-2; j_call: TRBJ2-7; d_call: -; clone_size: once
cdr3_nt: TGTGCAAGTCGCCTTGCCCGGCGCCAAGAGACCCAGTACTTC; cdr3_aa: CASRLARRQETQYF; v_call: TRBV12-2; j_call: TRBJ2-5; d_call: -; clone_size: -
cdr3_nt: TGTGCCAGCAGCCAAGATTGGGGGACAGCGATGAACACTGAAGCTTTCTTT; cdr3_aa: CASSQDWGTAMNTEAFF; v_call: TRBV4-2; j_call: TRBJ1-1; d_call: TRBD1; clone_size: -
cdr3_nt: TGTGCCAGCAGCGTAGGGCCAGGGGGGGACTCACCCCTCCACTTT; cdr3_aa: CASSVGPGGDSPLHF; v_call: TRBV9; j_call: TRBJ1-6; d_call: TRBD1; clone_size: few
cdr3_nt: TGTGCCAGCAGCTTGGCGCCCGGGAGAGGCTACACCTTC; cdr3_aa: CASSLAPGRGYTF; v_call: TRBV5-8; j_call: TRBJ1-2; d_call: -; clone_size: -
cdr3_nt: TGCAGCGTCGGACAGGGACGAAGAAGAACTGAAGCTTTCTTT; cdr3_aa: CSVGQGRRRTEAFF; v_call: TRBV29-1; j_call: TRBJ1-1; d_call: TRBD1; clone_size: once